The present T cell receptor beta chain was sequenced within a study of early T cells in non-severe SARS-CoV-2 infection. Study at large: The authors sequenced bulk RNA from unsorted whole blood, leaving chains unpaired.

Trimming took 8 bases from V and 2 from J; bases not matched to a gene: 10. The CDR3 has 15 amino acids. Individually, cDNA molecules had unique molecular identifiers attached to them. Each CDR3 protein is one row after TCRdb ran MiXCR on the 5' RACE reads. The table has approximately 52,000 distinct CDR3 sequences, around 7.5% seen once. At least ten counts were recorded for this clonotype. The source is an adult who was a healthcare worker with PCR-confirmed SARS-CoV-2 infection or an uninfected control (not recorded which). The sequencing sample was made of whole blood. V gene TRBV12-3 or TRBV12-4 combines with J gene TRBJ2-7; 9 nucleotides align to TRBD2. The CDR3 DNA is TGTGCCAGCGCCCCCGGACTAGCGAGGGCCTACGAGCAGTACTTC. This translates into CASAPGLARAYEQYF.